This TCR beta chain stems from a study of blood T cells in healthy people across ages. This clonotype counts as large. They isolated at least 6 million PBMCs from each sample. Samples each had at least 5 micrograms of total RNA extracted. A sample-barcoded 5' primer and a J-beta primer mix were used in a second PCR of roughly 7 to 12 cycles. Each CDR3 protein gets one entry after TCRdb re-called the 5' RACE reads with MiXCR. The sample holds about 1.6 million distinct CDR3 sequences, around 35% seen once. Trimming removed 4 bases from V and 0 bases from J; junction bases left unmatched: 4. The CDR3 covers 15 residues. Germline loops: CDR1 SGDLS, CDR2 YYNGEE.

Sequencing used blood. This sequence joins TRBV9 and TRBJ2-1; 7 nucleotides line up with TRBD1. The TCR comes from a woman aged 30 to 39 in good health. CDR3 region: CASSYRDSSYNEQFF. CDR3 nucleotide sequence: TGTGCCAGCAGCTACCGGGACAGCTCCTACAATGAGCAGTTCTTC.